This T cell receptor (beta chain) was identified during a study of blood T cell repertoires in COVID-19. With V trimmed by 3 bases and J by 6 bases, 9 bases remained unmatched. This CDR3 comprises 15 residues. The germline V gene encodes CDR1 SGHDN and CDR2 FVKESK. Categorization into cohorts depended on clinical history that participants reported. Repertoires were generated with immunoSEQ multiplex PCR, while TCRdb's copy carries only in-frame clones and drops some. The sample shows around 250,000 clones, over 70% of them seen only once. V is TRBV14 and J is TRBJ1-2; 8 bases line up with TRBD1. This receptor was obtained from a middle-aged woman who had been exposed to COVID-19. The sequenced sample consisted of PBMCs or T cells enriched from blood (not recorded which). The CDR3, as DNA: TGTGCCAGCAGCCACAGACAGGGGCATGGGGATGGCTACACCTTC. Translated, it gives CASSHRQGHGDGYTF. Complete variable domain (other parts from reference TRBV14 and TRBJ1-2): EAGVTQFPSHSVIEKGQTVTLRCDPISGHDNLYWYRRVMGKEIKFLLHFVKESKQDESGMPNNRFLAERTGGTYSTLKVQPAELEDSGVYFCASSHRQGHGDGYTFGSGTRLTVV.